This TCR beta chain was captured in a study of cytomegalovirus exposure and HLA in healthy donors. Study background: Out of 150 million to 200 million T cells, an earlier analysis found 117 million unique TCR beta sequences in total.

Primers included in the PCR were 60 Vbeta and 13 Jbeta primers. Authors' data handling: As a later analysis found, there were approximately 80 million unique TCR beta chains, of which roughly 11 million were shared. The repertoire was sequenced with immunoSEQ multiplex PCR; TCRdb's copy has only in-frame clones and lacks some. V, J and clone size are taken as reported in that table, and D and trimming were inferred from the DNA itself. The data hold some 150,000 clones, with approximately 9% observed a single time. This clone was found once. As yet, its antigen is unknown. Study-wide points: Reports indicated that the classifier achieved high specificity and sensitivity in diagnosing cytomegalovirus status. In vitro work confirmed that a few CMV-associated chains recognize CMV antigens.

The CDR3 length is 18 residues. Germline-derived CDR1 and CDR2 are MDHEN and SYDVKM. Between the trimmed V and J ends, which lost 7 bases and 6 bases, there was a span of 29 bases. The chain links TRBV28 to TRBJ2-3; D perhaps matches TRBD1 (6 bases). This receptor was identified in a male donor in good health and CMV-seronegative. Sequenced input: PBMCs. CDR3 coding DNA: TGTGCCAGCACTGACCCCGGGACACCACTGTACGCACGGGATACGCAGTATTTT. Its protein is CASTDPGTPLYARDTQYF.